Presented here are 16 T cell receptor beta chains from one specimen sequenced in a study of cytomegalovirus exposure and HLA in healthy donors. Researchers ran the PCR with 60 Vbeta and 13 Jbeta primers. Sequencing was performed with immunoSEQ multiplex PCR; in TCRdb, only in-frame clones are kept and a portion is missing. The sample yields roughly 130,000 clones, around 77% seen once. Source material: PBMCs. Receptor source: a man aged 30-40 years in good health and CMV-seronegative.

The chain employs TRBV27 and TRBJ2-7; TRBD1 agrees at 7 bases. Germline CDR1 is MNHEY and CDR2 is SMNVEV (reference sequence). CDR3 length: 13 amino acids. V gave up 4 bases and J gave up 3 bases; unmatched junction bases: 3. The DNA of the CDR3 is TGTGCCAGCAGTTACGGGACAGACTACGAGCAGTACTTC. The encoded protein is CASSYGTDYEQYF.

CDR3 nucleotides: TGTGCCAGCAGCCCTCGACAGGGGGCCTACGAGCAGTACTTC. Translated: CASSPRQGAYEQYF. The chain carries TRBV13 and TRBJ2-7; 9 nucleotides align to TRBD1. The CDR3 covers 14 residues. Germline assignment: CDR1 PRHDT and CDR2 FYEKMQ (reference sequence). The V segment lost 5 bases and the J segment 2 bases; nucleotides outside the gene matches: 4. The whole variable domain, remainder taken from reference TRBV13 and TRBJ2-7, is AAGVIQSPRHLIKEKRETATLKCYPIPRHDTVYWYQQGPGQDPQFLISFYEKMQSDKGSIPDRFSAQQFSDYHSELNMSSLELGDSALYFCASSPRQGAYEQYFGPGTRLTVT.

As regards this clone: At one end, the junction sequence differs from germline, possibly due to a read error. The CDR3 region is CASSPGDSPNEKLFF. CDR3 DNA sequence: TGTGCTAGCAGCCCTGGGGACAGCCCAAATGAAAAACTGTTTTTT. J is TRBJ1-4 and V is TRBV7-7, with 7 bases aligning to TRBD1. CDR1 and CDR2 from the germline V gene are SSHAT and FNYEAQ (reference sequence). This CDR3 has 15 amino acids.

This clone is deemed medium-sized. V is TRBV4-2 and J is TRBJ1-5; 8 bases align to TRBD1. Trimming removed 0 bases from V and 4 bases from J; junction bases left unmatched: 14. Germline CDR1 LGHNA, CDR2 YNFKEQ. CDR3 length: 19 residues. CDR3 DNA: TGTGCCAGCAGCCAAGACTCCCGAGACAGGGGAATGAGGAATCAGCCCCAGCATTTT. Protein product: CASSQDSRDRGMRNQPQHF.

The genes are TRBV4-1 and TRBJ2-7; a possible D gene is TRBD1 (5 bases). The CDR3 extends over 14 amino acids. V was pared by 0 bases and J by 4 bases, with 10 bases between. Germline V gene sequence: CDR1 MGHRA, CDR2 YSYEKL. CDR3 sequence (DNA): TGCGCCAGCAGCCAAGATCCCAGGGCTTACGAGCAGTACTTC. This encodes CASSQDPRAYEQYF.

The gene calls are TRBV6-5 and TRBJ2-1; D remains ambiguous. The germline CDR1 and CDR2 sequences are MNHEY and SVGAGI. V was cut by 5 bases and J by 7 bases, with 15 bases left in between. The CDR3 sequence is 14 residues long. CDR3 region: CASSPSWVENEQFF. DNA for the CDR3: TGTGCCAGCAGTCCCTCGTGGGTGGAGAATGAGCAGTTCTTC.

The chain is built from TRBV28 and TRBJ2-7, with TRBD2 matching 7 bases. Losses at the gene ends were 0 bases for V and 2 bases for J; bases not matched to a gene: 1. Germline CDR1 and CDR2: MDHEN and SYDVKM. The CDR3 spans 14 residues. CDR3 DNA: TGTGCCAGCAGTTTATGGGGAGGGACCTACGAGCAGTACTTC. Protein sequence: CASSLWGGTYEQYF.

In this sample, this clone turned up a few times. The rearrangement uses TRBV7-9 and TRBJ1-6; tentative D call: TRBD1 (5 bases). From germline, CDR1 is SEHNR and CDR2 FQNEAQ (reference sequence). Between the trimmed V and J ends, which lost 3 bases and 9 bases, there was a span of 12 bases. The CDR3 totals 14 residues. CDR3 DNA sequence: TGTGCCAGCAGCTTGGGGGAGGGGCGTTCACCCCTCCACTTT. Amino acid sequence: CASSLGEGRSPLHF.

V usage is TRBV11-3 and J usage is TRBJ2-1; TRBD2 matches 13 bases. V lost 0 bases and J lost 7; bases outside the gene matches: 6. Per the germline V gene, CDR1 is SGHNT and CDR2 is YENEEA. The CDR3 spans 17 residues. The CDR3 DNA is TGTGCCAGCAGCTTAGAGGCCGGGACTAGCGGGAAAAATGAGCAGTTCTTC. Its protein is CASSLEAGTSGKNEQFF.

This chain joins TRBV5-1 and TRBJ2-5, with D possibly matching TRBD2 (5 bases). The germline gives CDR1 SGHRS, CDR2 YFSETQ. Trimming took off 1 base at V and 5 bases at J, with 15 bases between the two ends. The CDR3 length is 15 residues. The CDR3 spells CASSLSVWETETQYF. The CDR3 nucleotides are TGCGCCAGCAGCTTGTCGGTTTGGGAGACGGAGACCCAGTACTTC.

This clone occurred a few times. This rearrangement joins TRBV2 to TRBJ1-2; tentative D call: TRBD1 (6 bases). The CDR3 spans 14 residues. Germline V gene lookup returns CDR1 SNHLY and CDR2 FYNNEI. V was cut by 5 bases and J by 4 bases, with 14 bases left in between. CDR3 bases: TGTGCCAGCAGTTACAGGGCGGACGGCTATGGCTACACCTTC. It codes for CASSYRADGYGYTF. The entire variable domain, with the rest obtained from reference TRBV2 and TRBJ1-2, is as follows: EPEVTQTPSHQVTQMGQEVILRCVPISNHLYFYWYRQILGQKVEFLVSFYNNEISEKSEIFDDQFSVERPDGSNFTLKIRSTKLEDSAMYFCASSYRADGYGYTFGSGTRLTVV.

This chain connects TRBV28 to TRBJ2-7; TRBD1 matches at 7 bases. Germline V gives CDR1 MDHEN, CDR2 SYDVKM. This CDR3 is built from 15 residues. The trim removed 6 bases at V and 7 bases at J, leaving 15 bases unmatched. In DNA form, the CDR3 reads TGTGCCAGCAGAGAAACCGGGACAGTAGGTTGGGAGCAGTACTTC. This translates into CASRETGTVGWEQYF.

This clone appeared a single time. The chain couples TRBV19 to TRBJ2-7, with TRBD1 matching 7 bases. CDR1 and CDR2 from the germline V gene are LNHDA and SQIVND (reference sequence). J was trimmed by 0 bases and V by 5 bases; bases with no gene match: 4. The CDR3 is 14 residues long. The CDR3 nucleotides read TGTGCCAGTAGTCTGGACAGGAGCTCCTACGAGCAGTACTTC. Its protein is CASSLDRSSYEQYF.

The chain has TRBV2 and TRBJ1-1; no firm D call. This CDR3 comprises 14 residues. CDR1 is SNHLY, CDR2 FYNNEI, per germline. Trimming removed 7 bases from V and 1 base from J, with 13 bases in between. This CDR3 reads CASIERSSNTEAFF. The DNA for the CDR3 is TGTGCCAGCATAGAACGGTCATCGAACACTGAAGCTTTCTTT.

The J gene is TRBJ2-7, the V gene TRBV29-1; D remains ambiguous. Germline V CDR1 and CDR2: SQVTM, ANQGSEA. The V and J ends lost 3 bases and 0 bases respectively, with 15 bases between them. The CDR3 runs to 15 residues. DNA of the CDR3: TGCAGCGTTGATCAACTCAGGCACACCTCCTACGAGCAGTACTTC. This translates into CSVDQLRHTSYEQYF.

The chain joins TRBV5-1 to TRBJ1-5; 9 positions agree with TRBD1. With 4 bases clipped from V and 7 bases from J, the junction kept 12 bases outside the gene matches. CDR3 length: 16 residues. The V gene's germline CDR1 is SGHRS and CDR2 YFSETQ. The CDR3 DNA reads as TGCGCCAGCAGCCTTACTGGGACAGGGTCTGGGCAGCCCCAGCATTTT. This codes for CASSLTGTGSGQPQHF.